Following are 30 T cell receptor beta chains from one sample sequenced in a study of blood T cells in healthy people across ages. Sample-barcoded 5' priming and a J-beta primer mix drove a second PCR of about 6 to 12 cycles. MiXCR was run by TCRdb on the 5' RACE reads, yielding one entry per CDR3 protein. Among hundreds of thousands of distinct CDR3 sequences listed, under 70% were seen once. Sequenced sample: blood. Receptors originate from a man aged 55-75 years in good health.

V usage is TRBV3-1 and J usage is TRBJ2-4; the D gene is possibly TRBD2 (6 bases). The length of the CDR3 is 17 residues. Germline V lookup: CDR1 LGHDT, CDR2 YNNKEL (reference sequence). V was trimmed by 4 bases and J by 0 bases, leaving 16 bases between them. CDR3 residues: CASSPRTTAIAKNIQYF. CDR3 coding DNA: TGTGCCAGCAGCCCACGGACTACCGCGATAGCCAAAAACATTCAGTACTTC.

This clonotype is a singleton in its sample. CDR3 amino acids: CASSLSIPETQYF. The CDR3 DNA sequence: TGTGCCAGCAGCTTATCTATCCCGGAGACCCAGTACTTC. J is TRBJ2-5 and V is TRBV11-2; D gene unclear. Trimming pared 2 bases from V and 5 bases from J, leaving 9 bases between. Per germline, CDR1 SGHAT and CDR2 FQNNGV. This CDR3 region has 13 residues. Complete variable domain (other parts from reference TRBV11-2 and TRBJ2-5): EAGVAQSPRYKIIEKRQSVAFWCNPISGHATLYWYQQILGQGPKLLIQFQNNGVVDDSQLPKDRFSAERLKGVDSTLKIQPAKLEDSAVYLCASSLSIPETQYFGPGTRLLVL.

This sequence joins TRBV10-3 and TRBJ1-1, with a weak D call TRBD1 (6 bases). V lost 4 bases and J lost 1, with 10 bases in between. The CDR3 length is 14 residues. Germline V lookup: CDR1 ENHRY, CDR2 SYGVKD. The CDR3 here is CAISAETGNTEAFF. As DNA, the CDR3 is TGTGCCATCAGTGCCGAGACAGGGAACACTGAAGCTTTCTTT.

This clonotype has at least ten counts. The rearrangement uses TRBV6-1 and TRBJ1-2; D gene uncertain. Germline CDR1 reads MNHNS; CDR2 reads SASEGT. This CDR3 comprises 14 residues. V was clipped by 5 bases and J by 4 bases, with 14 bases between them. CDR3 sequence reads: CASSLKGVGYGYTF. In nucleotides, the CDR3 is TGTGCCAGCAGTCTAAAGGGTGTGGGCTATGGCTACACCTTC.

The chain couples TRBV27 to TRBJ1-1; D not certain. Trimming removed 4 bases at V and 0 bases at J, with 9 bases between. CDR1 and CDR2 (germline): MNHEY, SMNVEV (reference sequence). The CDR3 is made up of 14 amino acids. The CDR3 DNA reads TGTGCCAGCAGTTCCCCACACCTGAACACTGAAGCTTTCTTT. Residues: CASSSPHLNTEAFF.

The chain is built from TRBV29-1 and TRBJ2-3; D not certain. Germline V gene lookup returns CDR1 SQVTM and CDR2 ANQGSEA. Trimming took off 4 bases at V and 8 bases at J, with 10 bases between the two ends. This CDR3 has 11 amino acids. CDR3 loop: CSVVGLGTQYF. The CDR3 DNA follows: TGCAGCGTTGTGGGGTTGGGTACGCAGTATTTT.

This clonotype showed up just a few times. The rearrangement uses TRBV10-3 and TRBJ1-2; 7 nucleotides align to TRBD1. Germline assignment: CDR1 ENHRY and CDR2 SYGVKD. CDR3 size: 16 residues. V trimming: 0 bases; J trimming: 5 bases; junction bases outside the gene matches: 9. CDR3 coding DNA: TGTGCCATCAGTGAGTCAGACAGGGCAATCGGGTATGGCTACACCTTC. This gives the protein CAISESDRAIGYGYTF.

This clonotype was seen ten or more times. The chain uses TRBV29-1 and TRBJ2-5; no firm D call. CDR3 length: 11 amino acids. Germline V gives CDR1 SQVTM, CDR2 ANQGSEA. V was clipped by 4 bases and J by 1 base, with 4 bases between them. DNA of the CDR3: TGCAGCGTTGGGGTCCAAGAGACCCAGTACTTC. Residues: CSVGVQETQYF.

This clonotype has a handful of counts. The chain is built from TRBV25-1 and TRBJ1-4, with D unclear. Germline-derived CDR1 and CDR2 are MGHDK and SYGVNS. This CDR3 contains 13 residues. The V end was cut by 2 bases, the J end by 11 bases, with 12 bases between. CDR3: CASSEPFMEKLFF. The CDR3 nucleotides are TGTGCCAGCAGTGAACCCTTCATGGAGAAACTGTTTTTT.

The chain recombines TRBV2 with TRBJ1-2; no clear D. The CDR3 extends over 13 amino acids. Germline CDR1 SNHLY, CDR2 FYNNEI. V lost 4 bases and J lost 5, with 11 bases in between. The DNA for the CDR3 is TGTGCCAGCAGTGGGTCCTACTTATATGGCTACACCTTC. It encodes CASSGSYLYGYTF.

The chain is built from TRBV20-1 and TRBJ2-5; 7 nucleotides align to TRBD1. V shed 1 base and J 1 base; nucleotides not matched to a gene: 6. The length of the CDR3 is 15 residues. Germline loops: CDR1 DFQATT, CDR2 SNEGSKA (reference sequence). Here the CDR3 DNA reads TGCAGTGCTAGAGGTCACCGGGACAGCCAAGAGACCCAGTACTTC. Its translation: CSARGHRDSQETQYF.

The chain employs TRBV14 and TRBJ2-5; TRBD1 is a possible D gene (6 bases). Germline V gives CDR1 SGHDN, CDR2 FVKESK. The CDR3 totals 13 residues. Trimming cost V 1 base and J 6 bases, with 9 bases left between them. Written as DNA, the CDR3 is TGTGCCAGCAGCCAAGGACAGGCTCAGACCCAGTACTTC. It encodes CASSQGQAQTQYF.

The gene calls are TRBV10-3 and TRBJ1-1; weak D call: TRBD1 (5 bases). Trimming cost V 6 bases and J 4 bases, with 12 bases left between them. In germline, CDR1 is ENHRY, CDR2 SYGVKD. The CDR3 consists of 13 residues. CDR3 sequence: CAIRNRDGTEAFF. The CDR3 nucleotides read TGTGCCATCAGAAACCGGGACGGCACTGAAGCTTTCTTT.

This sequence joins TRBV16 and TRBJ1-2; D gene uncertain. Trimming removed 4 bases from V and 4 bases from J, with 13 bases in between. CDR1 is KGHSY, CDR2 FQNENV, per germline. The CDR3 length is 14 residues. CDR3 bases: TGTGCCAGCAGCCGCATGGCGACTACCTATGGCTACACCTTC. Translated, it gives CASSRMATTYGYTF.

The chain uses TRBV6-2 or TRBV6-3 and TRBJ1-1; D is perhaps TRBD1 (5 bases). Germline CDR1 reads MNHEY; CDR2 reads SVGEGT. V dropped 8 bases and J dropped 0 bases, with 13 bases sitting between them. This CDR3 region has 14 residues. CDR3 region: CASGTQALNTEAFF. The CDR3 bases are TGTGCCAGCGGAACACAGGCTCTGAACACTGAAGCTTTCTTT.

This clonotype was picked up a small number of times. The CDR3 bases are TGTGCCAGCAGCTTAGTTGGACTAGCGGGTATCGATGAGCAGTTCTTC. Protein sequence: CASSLVGLAGIDEQFF. The chain uses TRBV7-2 and TRBJ2-1, with 11 nucleotides matching TRBD2. Germline CDR1 and CDR2: SGHTA and FQGNSA. This CDR3 is built from 16 residues. The J segment lost 8 bases and the V segment lost 1 base, leaving 7 bases of the junction unmatched.

This clonotype has just a few counts. The chain recombines TRBV12-3 or TRBV12-4 with TRBJ2-3; TRBD2 aligns across 11 bases. The CDR3 totals 16 residues. V trimming: 5 bases; J trimming: 5 bases; junction bases outside the gene matches: 9. The CDR3 nucleotides are TGTGCCAGCAGTACTAATAGCGGGGGGGCAGGAGATACGCAGTATTTT. Translation: CASSTNSGGAGDTQYF.

The chain couples TRBV7-8 to TRBJ2-3, with 7 bases matching TRBD2. Trimming cost V 4 bases and J 4 bases; bases outside gene matches: 5. There are 14 residues in the CDR3. Germline V lookup: CDR1 SGHVS, CDR2 FQNEAQ. The CDR3, as DNA: TGTGCCAGCAGCTGGCGGACTAGGCCAGATACGCAGTATTTT. Its translation is CASSWRTRPDTQYF.

This chain joins TRBV10-2 and TRBJ1-1, with D possibly being TRBD1 (6 bases). Trimming cost V 10 bases and J 1 base, with 22 bases left between them. In germline, CDR1 is WSHSY, CDR2 SAAADI. The CDR3 sequence is 16 residues long. CDR3 amino acids: CATVWGGQGGNTEAFF. CDR3 bases: TGCGCCACCGTCTGGGGGGGCCAAGGAGGGAACACTGAAGCTTTCTTT.

The V and J genes are TRBV27 and TRBJ2-6; D ambiguous. Trimming shortened V by 5 bases and J by 4 bases, and 6 bases separated the two germline ends. Germline CDR1 and CDR2: MNHEY and SMNVEV (reference sequence). This CDR3 comprises 13 residues. This CDR3 reads CASSEVGANVLTF. CDR3 nucleotides: TGTGCCAGCAGTGAAGTGGGGGCCAACGTCCTGACTTTC.

Only a few counts were recorded for this clonotype. The CDR3 region has the DNA TGTGCCAGCAGCCCAACCCAACAGGGACGGCAGTTCTTC. Translating gives CASSPTQQGRQFF. The gene calls are TRBV3-1 and TRBJ2-1; TRBD1 is a possible D gene (6 bases). Germline lookup yields CDR1 LGHDT and CDR2 YNNKEL (reference sequence). The CDR3 length is 13 residues. Trimming took 4 bases from V and 12 from J, leaving 16 bases between them.

The CDR3 sequence is CASSYSDRGETQYF. The CDR3 coding sequence is TGTGCCAGCAGTTACTCCGACAGGGGAGAGACCCAGTACTTC. The chain recombines TRBV28 with TRBJ2-5; 8 nucleotides line up with TRBD1. Germline-derived CDR1 and CDR2 are MDHEN and SYDVKM. The CDR3 covers 14 residues. V lost 4 bases and J lost 4; bases outside the gene matches: 5.

The CDR3 reads CSAPQTANTEAFF. The CDR3 DNA reads TGCAGTGCTCCACAGACAGCGAACACTGAAGCTTTCTTT. The rearrangement uses TRBV20-1 and TRBJ1-1, with a weak D call TRBD1 (5 bases). The CDR3 has 13 amino acids. The germline V gene has CDR1 DFQATT and CDR2 SNEGSKA (reference sequence). Trimming pared 5 bases from V and 1 base from J, leaving 11 bases between.

The chain uses TRBV5-4 and TRBJ2-5; no definite D call. The length of the CDR3 is 14 residues. Trimming shortened V by 1 base and J by 1 base, and 8 bases separated the two germline ends. Germline CDR1 and CDR2: SGHNT and YYREEE (reference sequence). The CDR3 spells CASSLRPGQETQYF. Written as DNA, the CDR3 is TGTGCCAGCAGCTTGCGGCCCGGCCAAGAGACCCAGTACTTC.

The chain has TRBV3-1 and TRBJ2-1, with 10 positions matching TRBD2. J gave up 12 bases and V 4 bases, and 6 bases lay outside the gene matches. The CDR3 has 13 amino acids. Germline V lookup: CDR1 LGHDT, CDR2 YNNKEL (reference sequence). The chain's CDR3 is CASSLGLASWQFF. The DNA for the CDR3 is TGTGCCAGCAGCCTGGGACTAGCGTCGTGGCAGTTCTTC.

This chain connects TRBV28 to TRBJ1-2; unclear D gene. The CDR3 consists of 14 residues. CDR1 MDHEN and CDR2 SYDVKM come from the germline V gene. V lost 2 bases, J lost 5 bases, and 12 bases lay in between. The CDR3 spells CASSLPNPIYGYTF. DNA for the CDR3: TGTGCCAGCAGTTTACCGAACCCAATTTATGGCTACACCTTC.

The sample holds a few counts of this clonotype. V and J are TRBV7-2 and TRBJ1-1; maybe TRBD1 (6 bases). There are 15 residues in the CDR3. Deletions cut 4 bases from V and 5 bases from J, with 17 bases between. Germline lookup yields CDR1 SGHTA and CDR2 FQGNSA. CDR3 protein: CASSSRLAGVTEAFF. The CDR3 DNA reads as TGTGCCAGCAGCTCCCGACTGGCAGGGGTTACTGAAGCTTTCTTT.

V usage is TRBV12-3 or TRBV12-4 and J usage is TRBJ2-3; TRBD2 matches 9 bases. Germline trimming cut 2 bases from V and 5 bases from J; bases unmatched to any gene: 5. The CDR3 runs 15 residues. CDR3 loop: CASSLIAGGRDTQYF. In DNA, the CDR3 is TGTGCCAGCAGTTTAATCGCGGGGGGGCGAGATACGCAGTATTTT.

This clonotype showed up just once. The chain combines TRBV29-1 with TRBJ1-6, with TRBD1 identical over 7 bases. Germline-derived CDR1 and CDR2 are SQVTM and ANQGSEA. The V segment lost 5 bases and the J segment 6 bases; nucleotides outside the gene matches: 4. The length of the CDR3 is 13 residues. This CDR3 is CSVLQGTNSPLHF. CDR3 DNA sequence: TGCAGCGTTCTACAGGGGACTAATTCACCCCTCCACTTT.

This sequence joins TRBV20-1 and TRBJ1-5; 7 bases agree with TRBD1. Looked up from germline, CDR1 is DFQATT and CDR2 is SNEGSKA (reference sequence). The V gene end was trimmed by 6 bases and the J gene end by 3 bases; junction bases not matched to a gene: 8. The length of the CDR3 is 14 residues. The DNA for the CDR3 is TGCAGTGCCAAGACAGGGAGGAACAATCAGCCCCAGCATTTT. Translating gives CSAKTGRNNQPQHF.